A selection of T cell receptor beta chains follows, all from one sample in a study of response to subunit inactivated influenza vaccine. TCRdb passed the RT-PCR reads through MiXCR, listing each CDR3 protein once. The profile shows about 520,000 distinct CDR3 sequences, roughly 27% of them singletons. Sequenced material: CD4+ T cells sorted from PBMCs, taken around 5 days after vaccination. The receptors here all came from a man aged 50 or older who received an inactivated influenza vaccine. The CDR3 runs from the conserved cysteine through the conserved F or W. The D gene is left open where the match is weak. Not all rows give a size; the values are once, few, many and, for expanded clones, a class.

d_gene,abundance,j_gene,v_gene,CDR3nt,CDR3aa
TRBD1,-,TRBJ2-2,TRBV6-2/TRBV6-3,TGTGCCAGCAGTGGGAGGACAGGGTTCGCTGGGGAGCTGTTTTTT,CASSGRTGFAGELFF
TRBD2,few,TRBJ2-7,TRBV20-1,TGCAGTGCCCCGAACCAGCGGGGACCCTACGAGCAGTACTTC,CSAPNQRGPYEQYF
-,-,TRBJ1-5,TRBV4-3,TGCGCCAGCAGCCAAGATGCCCAGGGCAGGCAGCCCCAGCATTTT,CASSQDAQGRQPQHF
TRBD1,-,TRBJ2-7,TRBV27,TGTGCCAGCAGGATACAGGGGAACTACGAGCAGTACTTC,CASRIQGNYEQYF
TRBD2,few,TRBJ2-3,TRBV29-1,TGCAGCGTGGGGGGTAGCGGGAGGGCCGGTGATACGCAGTATTTT,CSVGGSGRAGDTQYF
-,-,TRBJ1-4,TRBV30,TGTGCCTGGAGTGCCGGGACACTCCGTGAAAAACTGTTTTTT,CAWSAGTLREKLFF
-,few,TRBJ2-7,TRBV20-1,TGCAGTGCTCCGCTTGGTGGCGAGCAGTACTTC,CSAPLGGEQYF
TRBD1,many,TRBJ1-3,TRBV7-2,TGTGCCAGCAGCTGGGGACAGCACTCTGGAAACACCATATATTTT,CASSWGQHSGNTIYF
-,-,TRBJ2-5,TRBV10-3,TGTGCCATCAGCACCCAAGAGACCCAGTACTTC,CAISTQETQYF
-,few,TRBJ1-6,TRBV12-3/TRBV12-4,TGTGCCAGCAGTTTAATCACAGGGACCAATTCACCCCTCCACTTT,CASSLITGTNSPLHF
TRBD2,-,TRBJ2-1,TRBV7-2,TGTGCCAGCAGCGTTACTAGCGGAAACCACAATGAGCAGTTCTTC,CASSVTSGNHNEQFF
TRBD2,-,TRBJ2-1,TRBV9,TGTGCCAGCAGCCCCCCCCCTGGTCGCGGGGGGTGGGATGAGCAGTTCTTC,CASSPPPGRGGWDEQFF
-,-,TRBJ2-1,TRBV6-2/TRBV6-3,TGTGCCAGCAGGCTCTCGGGGAACAATGAGCAGTTCTTC,CASRLSGNNEQFF
-,many,TRBJ2-3,TRBV29-1,TGCAGCGTTGAAACAAGACAAGATACGCAGTATTTT,CSVETRQDTQYF
TRBD2,-,TRBJ2-2,TRBV6-1,TGTGCCAGCAGGGGACTAGCGGCGCTCCTAAACACCGGGGAGCTGTTTTTT,CASRGLAALLNTGELFF
-,many,TRBJ1-5,TRBV11-2,TGTGCCAGCAGCTTAGATATCGCCCAGCCCCAGCATTTT,CASSLDIAQPQHF
TRBD2,few,TRBJ2-5,TRBV6-1,TGTGCCAGCACCGCCTGGGGGGGAGGAGAGACCCAGTACTTC,CASTAWGGGETQYF
-,-,TRBJ1-1,TRBV5-1,TGCGCCAGCAGCTTGCCAGGGCGGACTGAAGCTTTCTTT,CASSLPGRTEAFF
TRBD1,-,TRBJ1-1,TRBV5-1,TGCGCCAGCAGCTTAGGACAGGGTAGCACATACGGTGAAGCTTTCTTT,CASSLGQGSTYGEAFF
TRBD1,-,TRBJ2-1,TRBV6-5,TGTGCCAGCAGCTACTCTGGGACAGGGTATCGGAATGAGCAGTTCTTC,CASSYSGTGYRNEQFF
TRBD1,-,TRBJ1-1,TRBV12-3/TRBV12-4,TGTGCCAGCAGTTTTGGGACAGTACCTGAAGCTTTCTTT,CASSFGTVPEAFF
TRBD1,-,TRBJ2-2,TRBV12-3/TRBV12-4,TGTGCCAGCAGTTCGAACAGGGGCACCGGGGAGCTGTTTTTT,CASSSNRGTGELFF
TRBD1,few,TRBJ2-3,TRBV24-1,TGTGCCACCAGTGACCCCGGACAGGGTTTAACAGATACGCAGTATTTT,CATSDPGQGLTDTQYF
-,many,TRBJ2-7,TRBV12-3/TRBV12-4,TGCGCCAGCAGCTCCGGTGGGAGCTACGAGCAGTACTTC,CASSSGGSYEQYF
-,few,TRBJ2-7,TRBV7-2,TGTGCCAGCAGCTTAGCCCCGGGAGCCCGTTCTGGCGAGCAGTACTTC,CASSLAPGARSGEQYF
TRBD2,few,TRBJ2-1,TRBV18,TGTGCCAGCTCACCAGGGCTAGCGGGAGCTGGGTTCCACAATGAGCAGTTCTTC,CASSPGLAGAGFHNEQFF
TRBD2,-,TRBJ2-3,TRBV5-5,TGTGCCAGCAGTCACGGACTAGCGGGGGGCACAGATACGCAGTATTTT,CASSHGLAGGTDTQYF
-,few,TRBJ2-3,TRBV5-1,TGCGCCAGCAGCTTACCCGCGAGACTTACAGGGACAAAGTGGTATTTT,CASSLPARLTGTKWYF
-,-,TRBJ2-5,TRBV25-1,TGTGCCAGCAGTGAATCCGGGGGGCCCTCAGAGACCCAGTACTTC,CASSESGGPSETQYF
-,few,TRBJ1-4,TRBV4-3,TGCGCCAGCAGCCCAGGCGAGGGTTTAATAACTAATGAAAAACTGTTTTTT,CASSPGEGLITNEKLFF
-,many,TRBJ2-7,TRBV7-2,TGTGCCAGCAGCTTACAGGGTACCGGTTACGAGCAGTACTTC,CASSLQGTGYEQYF
-,-,TRBJ1-4,TRBV30,TGTGCCTGGAGTCCCGGGACCTCTAATGAAAAACTGTTTTTT,CAWSPGTSNEKLFF
-,-,TRBJ2-7,TRBV7-8,TGTGCCAGCAGCTTAGCGAGGCAGGCGGCTGAAGTGCAGTACTTC,CASSLARQAAEVQYF
-,-,TRBJ2-5,TRBV29-1,TGCAGCGTTGCTCTTGCGGCCGAGACCCAGTACTTC,CSVALAAETQYF
-,-,TRBJ2-7,TRBV28,TGTGCCAGCAGTATTGAGTACGAGCAGTACTTC,CASSIEYEQYF
-,-,TRBJ2-7,TRBV7-6,TGTGCCAGCAGCTTATTCCCCCGAACGGCAGGGAGGACTTACGAGCAGTACTTC,CASSLFPRTAGRTYEQYF
-,-,TRBJ2-2,TRBV12-3/TRBV12-4,TGTGCCAGCAGTCCCTTAAGGTCCTCGCTTCGCACCGGGGAGCTGTTTTTT,CASSPLRSSLRTGELFF
-,-,TRBJ2-2,TRBV2,TGTGCCAGCAGTGTCGATCCCGGGGAGCTGTTTTTT,CASSVDPGELFF
TRBD1,few,TRBJ2-3,TRBV20-1,TGCAGTGGGGGACAGGGCACCACAGATACGCAGTATTTT,CSGGQGTTDTQYF
-,few,TRBJ2-1,TRBV29-1,TGCAGCGTGACTCTTTCTATCAGTTACAATGAGCAGTTCTTC,CSVTLSISYNEQFF
-,-,TRBJ1-4,TRBV29-1,TGCAGCGGCGAGAGAAATGAAAAACTGTTTTTT,CSGERNEKLFF
-,-,TRBJ2-7,TRBV12-3/TRBV12-4,TGTGCCAGCACCGCTACTCCGGGACAGCAGTACTTC,CASTATPGQQYF
-,few,TRBJ1-2,TRBV20-1,TGCAGTGCTAGGGTCAGGGAGGGCTATGGCTACACCTTC,CSARVREGYGYTF
-,few,TRBJ1-1,TRBV7-6,TGTGCCAGCAGCTCGGACCAGTTGGGGATGAACACTGAAGCTTTCTTT,CASSSDQLGMNTEAFF
-,few,TRBJ1-1,TRBV11-3,TGTGCCAGCAGCCACCACACAACTGAAGCTTTCTTT,CASSHHTTEAFF
TRBD1,-,TRBJ2-2,TRBV12-3/TRBV12-4,TGTGCCAGCAGAATACGACAGGGGAACACCGGGGAGCTGTTTTTT,CASRIRQGNTGELFF
-,-,TRBJ2-1,TRBV7-9,TGTGCCAGCAGCTTAGGAGACGGATCACGCGATGAGCAGTTCTTC,CASSLGDGSRDEQFF
TRBD2,-,TRBJ2-1,TRBV4-3,TGCGCCAGCAGCCAAGACGACGGGGGGGTGAAGTTCTTC,CASSQDDGGVKFF
TRBD1,-,TRBJ2-3,TRBV3-1,TGTGCCTGCACCCAAGATTCCCCGGGACAGCCCACAGATACGCAGTATTTT,CACTQDSPGQPTDTQYF
TRBD2,-,TRBJ2-7,TRBV9,TGTGCCAGCAGCGTAGAACCAGCGGGAGTCCACGAGCAGTACTTC,CASSVEPAGVHEQYF
TRBD2,few,TRBJ2-5,TRBV7-2,TGTGCCAGCAGCTTCTTAGCGGGAGTCGGGAGAGAGACCCAGTACTTC,CASSFLAGVGRETQYF
-,-,TRBJ2-3,TRBV5-1,TGCGCCAGCAGCTTGGCAGGGAAGCACACAGATACGCAGTATTTT,CASSLAGKHTDTQYF
TRBD2,-,TRBJ2-1,TRBV4-2,TGTGCCAGCAGCCAAGATAGGACTAGCCATGAGCAGTTCTTC,CASSQDRTSHEQFF
-,few,TRBJ2-2,TRBV4-3,TGCGCCAGCAGCCAAGTCCTGGTCTCGAACACCGGGGAGCTGTTTTTT,CASSQVLVSNTGELFF
TRBD2,few,TRBJ2-1,TRBV7-7,TGTGCCAGCAGCTTAGAACTAGCGGGAGGGCATGAGCAGTTCTTC,CASSLELAGGHEQFF